The 25 T cell receptor beta chains reported below all come from one sample, sequenced in a study of technical replicates of blood from several donors. This table comes from immunoSEQ multiplex PCR, and its TCRdb copy is limited to in-frame clones, with some not included. The table has tens of thousands of clones, roughly 90% seen once. The sequencing sample was made of PBMCs. The receptors derive from a human donor in good health. Some clones in this sample may be carry-over from other donors' samples.

In regard to this clone: The same CDR3 can be traced to other DNA sequences in this sample. The rearrangement joins TRBV30 to TRBJ2-7; D is uncertain. This CDR3 spans 14 amino acids. Trimming left V 0 bases short and J 0 bases short, with 9 bases between. Germline loops: CDR1 GTSNPN, CDR2 SVGIG (reference sequence). The CDR3 bases are TGTGCCTGGAGTGTTGGTGGTAGCTCCTACGAGCAGTACTTC. Its translation: CAWSVGGSSYEQYF.

The genes are TRBV13 and TRBJ2-3; 9 nucleotides line up with TRBD2. CDR1 is PRHDT and CDR2 is FYEKMQ in the germline V gene (reference sequence). The J segment lost 5 bases and the V segment lost 0 bases, leaving 15 bases of the junction unmatched. The CDR3 runs to 19 residues. The CDR3 bases are TGTGCCAGCAGCTTAGGCCTGATTGGCGGGGGGGCCTGGATAGATACGCAGTATTTT. The encoded protein is CASSLGLIGGGAWIDTQYF.

The V and J genes are TRBV5-1 and TRBJ2-5, with 9 bases that match TRBD2. This CDR3 region has 16 residues. V gave up 4 bases and J gave up 1 base; unmatched junction bases: 8. Germline V CDR1 and CDR2: SGHRS, YFSETQ. The CDR3 loop is CASSAISSGVQETQYF. The DNA for the CDR3 is TGCGCCAGCAGCGCCATCTCTAGCGGGGTCCAAGAGACCCAGTACTTC. Drawing the rest from reference TRBV5-1 and TRBJ2-5, the complete variable domain is KAGVTQTPRYLIKTRGQQVTLSCSPISGHRSVSWYQQTPGQGLQFLFEYFSETQRNKGNFPGRFSGRQFSNSRSEMNVSTLELGDSALYLCASSAISSGVQETQYFGPGTRLLVL.

This clone was seen a few times. The chain links TRBV9 to TRBJ2-3, with a tentative D call TRBD2 (6 bases). The CDR3 has 16 residues. Deletions cut 3 bases from V and 4 bases from J, with 18 bases between. CDR1 is SGDLS and CDR2 is YYNGEE in the germline V gene. The CDR3 region has the DNA TGTGCCAGCAGCGCGTCGGGGGTAGGGGCCGCAGATACGCAGTATTTT. It specifies CASSASGVGAADTQYF.

By its share, this clone is medium-sized (0.01 to 0.1%). The rearrangement joins TRBV9 to TRBJ2-7, with 14 bases lining up with TRBD2. Germline assignment: CDR1 SGDLS and CDR2 YYNGEE. V lost 3 bases to trimming and J lost 1 base; unmatched junction nucleotides: 12. This CDR3 has 19 amino acids. CDR3: CASSAGGLAGVPRSYEQYF. Written as DNA, the CDR3 is TGTGCCAGCAGCGCCGGGGGACTAGCGGGAGTCCCTCGGTCCTACGAGCAGTACTTC.

This clone was recorded once. The chain uses TRBV6-1 and TRBJ1-4; D remains unclear. The CDR3 has 15 residues. CDR1 and CDR2 from the germline V gene are MNHNS and SASEGT. V lost 1 base, J lost 5 bases, and 11 bases lay in between. DNA of the CDR3: TGTGCCAGCAGTGAAGAGAAGTTGCTAAATGAAAAACTGTTTTTT. Translating it yields CASSEEKLLNEKLFF.

The rearrangement joins TRBV15 to TRBJ1-4; 7 nucleotides agree with TRBD1. The germline gives CDR1 LNHNV, CDR2 YYDKDF (reference sequence). The V segment lost 3 bases and the J segment 4 bases; nucleotides outside the gene matches: 8. This CDR3 spans 16 amino acids. The CDR3 loop is CATSSSADRLNEKLFF. The CDR3 DNA reads as TGTGCCACCAGCAGCAGCGCGGACAGGCTTAATGAAAAACTGTTTTTT.

The chain uses TRBV7-9 and TRBJ2-2, with 12 bases matching TRBD2. This CDR3 contains 15 residues. V lost 3 bases, J lost 4 bases, and 0 bases stayed unmatched. The germline CDR1 and CDR2 sequences are SEHNR and FQNEAQ (reference sequence). The CDR3 coding sequence is TGTGCCAGCAGCTTGGGACTAGCGGGCACCGGGGAGCTGTTTTTT. Its protein product is CASSLGLAGTGELFF.

The gene calls are TRBV5-3 and TRBJ1-2, with D maybe TRBD1 (6 bases). TRBV5-3 is given ORF status, its function remaining uncertain. This CDR3 is built from 14 residues. With 4 bases removed from V and 1 base from J, the gap between germline ends came to 11 bases. CDR3 nucleotides: TGTGCCAGAAGCCGGACAGATTTTAACTATGGCTACACCTTC. Translation gives CARSRTDFNYGYTF.

The chain is built from TRBV7-2 and TRBJ2-1; 8 nucleotides agree with TRBD2. The CDR3 extends over 13 amino acids. Germline CDR1 SGHTA, CDR2 FQGNSA. The ends lost 4 bases at V and 10 bases at J; junction bases unmatched: 6. The CDR3 loop reads CASSSWTSFEQFF. Here the CDR3 DNA reads TGTGCCAGCAGCTCCTGGACTAGCTTCGAGCAGTTCTTC.

The V and J genes are TRBV5-4 and TRBJ2-7, with D possibly matching TRBD2 (7 bases). The CDR3 has 15 amino acids. Germline V CDR1 and CDR2: SGHNT, YYREEE (reference sequence). Between the trimmed V and J ends, which lost 3 bases and 0 bases, there was a span of 13 bases. The CDR3 DNA follows: TGTGCCAGCAGCTGGGAGGGGGGAAGCTCCTACGAGCAGTACTTC. Translation: CASSWEGGSSYEQYF.

This chain links TRBV11-2 with TRBJ2-3, with D possibly matching TRBD1 (5 bases). Trimming left V 1 base short and J 4 bases short, with 21 bases between. Germline assignment: CDR1 SGHAT and CDR2 FQNNGV. The CDR3 is 18 residues long. The CDR3 bases are TGTGCCAGCAGCTTAGGAGATCCCGCTAGGACCAGGGCAGATACGCAGTATTTT. This codes for CASSLGDPARTRADTQYF.

This sequence joins TRBV7-9 and TRBJ2-1; 7 positions match TRBD2. There are 16 residues in the CDR3. V was clipped by 4 bases and J by 0 bases; unmatched bases: 6. Germline CDR1 is SEHNR and CDR2 is FQNEAQ (reference sequence). The CDR3, as DNA: TGTGCCAGCAGCTCCCCACTAGCGAACTCCTACAATGAGCAGTTCTTC. It translates to CASSSPLANSYNEQFF.

This clone appeared a single time. The chain carries TRBV7-2 and TRBJ2-7, with D possibly TRBD2 on 6 matching bases. Trimming took 5 bases from V and 4 from J, leaving 12 bases between them. Germline-derived CDR1 and CDR2 are SGHTA and FQGNSA. This CDR3 comprises 13 residues. The DNA for the CDR3 is TGTGCCAGCAGCATCCTTGGGGGGTACGAGCAGTACTTC. Translation: CASSILGGYEQYF. Full variable domain (missing parts from reference TRBV7-2 and TRBJ2-7): GAGVSQSPSNKVTEKGKDVELRCDPISGHTALYWYRQSLGQGLEFLIYFQGNSAPDKSGLPSDRFSAERTGGSVSTLTIQRTQQEDSAVYLCASSILGGYEQYFGPGTRLTVT.

The chain combines TRBV2 with TRBJ1-4; the match to TRBD1 covers 10 bases. Per the germline V gene, CDR1 is SNHLY and CDR2 is FYNNEI. The CDR3 totals 19 residues. Losses at the gene ends were 4 bases for V and 0 bases for J; bases not matched to a gene: 11. Here the CDR3 reads CASSGRTGGAPATNEKLFF. The CDR3 DNA is TGTGCCAGCAGTGGGCGGACAGGGGGAGCCCCGGCAACTAATGAAAAACTGTTTTTT.

This clone was counted a single time. The chain employs TRBV7-9 and TRBJ2-7, with 7 bases identical to TRBD2. There are 13 residues in the CDR3. Germline V gives CDR1 SEHNR, CDR2 FQNEAQ (reference sequence). With 3 bases clipped from V and 3 bases from J, the junction kept 2 bases outside the gene matches. CDR3 region: CASSFGEGYEQYF. CDR3 bases: TGTGCCAGCAGCTTTGGGGAGGGCTACGAGCAGTACTTC.

The V and J genes are TRBV7-2 and TRBJ2-1; 8 bases line up with TRBD2. CDR1 and CDR2 from the germline V gene are SGHTA and FQGNSA. This CDR3 region has 15 residues. The trim removed 5 bases at V and 0 bases at J, leaving 3 bases unmatched. DNA of the CDR3: TGTGCCAGCAGCCTGGGGACTAGCTCCTACAATGAGCAGTTCTTC. Its translation is CASSLGTSSYNEQFF.

The rearrangement links TRBV30 to TRBJ2-5, with 9 nucleotides matching TRBD2. CDR1 and CDR2 (germline): GTSNPN, SVGIG (reference sequence). After removal of 2 bases from V and 2 bases from J, the junction contained 6 bases not matched to a gene. The CDR3 loop spans 15 amino acids. The CDR3 nucleotides are TGTGCCTGGAGTCGGGGCGGGAGGGTACAAGAGACCCAGTACTTC. It is translated as CAWSRGGRVQETQYF.

The chain employs TRBV13 and TRBJ1-1; D unresolved. Germline CDR1 PRHDT, CDR2 FYEKMQ (reference sequence). The CDR3 length is 14 residues. The V and J ends lost 3 bases and 8 bases respectively, with 16 bases between them. The CDR3 bases are TGTGCCAGCAGCTTTCAGGAACGGTGGGCCGAAGCTTTCTTT. It translates to CASSFQERWAEAFF.

The chain has TRBV6-5 and TRBJ2-1; 8 nucleotides agree with TRBD2. There are 15 residues in the CDR3. CDR1 is MNHEY and CDR2 is SVGAGI in the germline V gene. V was clipped by 7 bases and J by 3 bases; unmatched bases: 8. The CDR3 DNA sequence: TGTGCCAGCATGCTAACTAGCGGAAACTACAATGAGCAGTTCTTC. It specifies CASMLTSGNYNEQFF.

The chain joins TRBV5-4 to TRBJ2-3; TRBD2 aligns across 7 bases. The V gene's germline CDR1 is SGHNT and CDR2 YYREEE (reference sequence). The CDR3 has 16 amino acids. Trimming cost V 2 bases and J 2 bases; bases outside gene matches: 8. Here the CDR3 reads CASSLAGLALTDTQYF. The CDR3 bases are TGTGCCAGCAGCTTAGCGGGGTTAGCACTCACAGATACGCAGTATTTT.

V is TRBV2 and J is TRBJ2-1; D is perhaps TRBD1 (7 bases). V gave up 4 bases and J gave up 4 bases, with 14 bases separating them. The CDR3 contains 15 residues. CDR1 SNHLY and CDR2 FYNNEI come from the germline V gene. The CDR3 protein is CASSVEGAGYNEQFF. In nucleotides, the CDR3 is TGTGCCAGCAGTGTGGAGGGGGCGGGATACAATGAGCAGTTCTTC. The full variable domain, rest sourced from reference TRBV2 and TRBJ2-1, is EPEVTQTPSHQVTQMGQEVILRCVPISNHLYFYWYRQILGQKVEFLVSFYNNEISEKSEIFDDQFSVERPDGSNFTLKIRSTKLEDSAMYFCASSVEGAGYNEQFFGPGTRLTVL.

The DNA for the CDR3 is TGTGCCAGCAGCACTGACAGGGTCCTCTCCTACGAGCAGTACTTC. Translating it yields CASSTDRVLSYEQYF. The chain uses TRBV28 and TRBJ2-7, with 7 bases fitting TRBD1. This CDR3 has 15 residues. Germline V lookup: CDR1 MDHEN, CDR2 SYDVKM. Trimming removed 6 bases from V and 0 bases from J; junction bases left unmatched: 8.

This clone has only one observation. The V call is TRBV21-1, the J call TRBJ1-1. TRBV21-1 is assigned pseudogene status. The CDR3 loop spans 18 amino acids. Here the CDR3 DNA reads TGTGCCAGCAGCAAACTCCTCTCGCCTTTAAGGAGCTCCGCTGAAGCTTTCTTT. It encodes CASSKLLSPLRSSAEAFF.

The J gene is TRBJ2-1, the V gene TRBV7-2; D might be TRBD2 (6 bases). Germline values: CDR1 SGHTA, CDR2 FQGNSA. CDR3 length: 16 amino acids. Trimming left V 5 bases short and J 0 bases short, with 14 bases between. CDR3 DNA sequence: TGTGCCAGCAGCCTGTATAGCGGTAGCTCCTACAATGAGCAGTTCTTC. It codes for CASSLYSGSSYNEQFF.